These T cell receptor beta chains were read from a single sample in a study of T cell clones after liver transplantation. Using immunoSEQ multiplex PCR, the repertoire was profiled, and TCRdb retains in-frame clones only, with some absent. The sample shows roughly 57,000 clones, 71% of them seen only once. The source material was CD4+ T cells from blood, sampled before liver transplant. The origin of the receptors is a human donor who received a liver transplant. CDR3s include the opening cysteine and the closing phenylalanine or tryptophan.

CASSKDQREQYF | TRBJ2-7 | TRBV27
CASSESEVAHEQYF | TRBJ2-7 | TRBV10-1
CASSQRGLPGATNEKLFF | TRBJ1-4 | TRBV5-6
CASSDHRRDSNQPQHF | TRBJ1-5 | TRBV2
CASSPPLGAFTEAFF | TRBJ1-1 | TRBV18
CASSRRPDRVGEQYF | TRBJ2-7 | TRBV14
CASSPGRGNDSPLHF | TRBJ1-6 | TRBV6-1
CASSFGMQGNEKLFF | TRBJ1-4 | TRBV9
CASSIAGQGYGYTF | TRBJ1-2 | TRBV19
CASSLEGGHEQYF | TRBJ2-7 | TRBV28
CASSRDRGDNYGYTF | TRBJ1-2 | TRBV18
CASSLDRGRNEQFF | TRBJ2-1 | TRBV11-2
CASRDSQSWTNEKLFF | TRBJ1-4 | TRBV10-2
CASSLEGGQGGKETQYF | TRBJ2-5 | TRBV11-2
CASSKTSGGPASTDTQYF | TRBJ2-3 | TRBV7-6
CASSEGRGGPIAGKNIQYF | TRBJ2-4 | TRBV6-1
CASSVAGTGVNTEAFF | TRBJ1-1 | TRBV9
CASSLRDRDAPYTF | TRBJ1-2 | TRBV7-8
CASSPPGGATDTQYF | TRBJ2-3 | TRBV18
CASSIDPGGYEQYF | TRBJ2-7 | TRBV19
CASPSGGGDTNYGYTF | TRBJ1-2 | TRBV21-1
CASTLASGNTIYF | TRBJ1-3 | TRBV6-1
CASSLEQGYGYTF | TRBJ1-2 | TRBV5-5
CASRRGGVGEQYF | TRBJ2-7 | TRBV27
CASSPHSTGSSYNEQFF | TRBJ2-1 | TRBV28
CASSTRDRANYGYTF | TRBJ1-2 | TRBV6-5
CASLDGLLNEKLFF | TRBJ1-4 | TRBV6-6
CATSRERAGNTIYF | TRBJ1-3 | TRBV15
CASSLEQRGGQEQFF | TRBJ2-1 | TRBV11-3
CASSLASDDEQYF | TRBJ2-7 | TRBV18
CASSPSGRGMNSPLHF | TRBJ1-6 | TRBV9
CASSYSLLENTIYF | TRBJ1-3 | TRBV6-6
CASSWGQGLRGGELFF | TRBJ2-2 | TRBV5-6
CASSLTGGTGAVEQYF | TRBJ2-7 | TRBV7-3
CASSLDGNYGYTF | TRBJ1-2 | TRBV5-5
CASSLQQGGGNSPLHF | TRBJ1-6 | TRBV28